This T cell receptor beta chain was obtained from a study of cytomegalovirus exposure and HLA in healthy donors. The CDR3 spans 16 residues. The trim removed 5 bases at V and 5 bases at J, leaving 11 bases unmatched. Germline V lookup: CDR1 SGHTA, CDR2 FQGNSA. PCR primers comprised 60 Vbeta and 13 Jbeta primers. Clones were read by immunoSEQ multiplex PCR, and TCRdb kept only the in-frame ones, dropping some. The data show roughly 160,000 clones, 65% to 85% seen once. Remarks on this clone: Its specificity is unknown.

Study-wide findings and caveats: Associated with HLA alleles at 0.05 false discovery rate in a later analysis were around 15,000 TCR beta sequences. Among TCR beta chains, those listed as cytomegalovirus-associated numbered fewer than 200.

Sequenced material: PBMCs. The chain links TRBV7-2 to TRBJ2-2; 7 bases align to TRBD2. The receptor comes from a woman aged 45 to 65 in good health and CMV-seropositive. DNA of the CDR3: TGTGCCAGCAGCCCCTCTAGCGGCGTTTATACCGGGGAGCTGTTTTTT. Translation gives CASSPSSGVYTGELFF.